Below, 12 T cell receptor beta chains from the same sample are listed, as sequenced in a study of cytomegalovirus exposure and HLA in healthy donors. The PCR employed 60 Vbeta primers together with 13 Jbeta primers. Here immunoSEQ multiplex PCR was the method, and the copy in TCRdb shows in-frame clones only, minus some. The table lists over 50,000 clones, around 83% of them singletons. Material: PBMCs. Receptors originate from a man in his forties in good health and CMV-seronegative.

V usage is TRBV10-3 and J usage is TRBJ1-5; D ambiguous. The CDR3 totals 12 residues. Germline CDR1 is ENHRY and CDR2 is SYGVKD. The CDR3 region has the DNA TGTCCTAATTATGCGTACGATCAGCCCCAGCATTTT. This sequence encodes CPNYAYDQPQHF.

The V and J genes are TRBV30 and TRBJ1-1; D gene ambiguous. The V gene lost 4 bases and the J gene lost 0 bases, with 9 bases spanning the gap. The CDR3 has 13 amino acids. The germline gives CDR1 GTSNPN, CDR2 SVGIG (reference sequence). CDR3 protein: CAWTRGMNTEAFF. The CDR3, as DNA: TGTGCCTGGACCCGAGGGATGAACACTGAAGCTTTCTTT.

V gene TRBV5-1 combines with J gene TRBJ2-3, with D uncertain. Deletions cut 7 bases from V and 0 bases from J, with 12 bases between. Germline assignment: CDR1 SGHRS and CDR2 YFSETQ. The CDR3 loop spans 14 amino acids. Here the CDR3 DNA reads TGCGCCAGCGGCACCCTCGTTAGCACAGATACGCAGTATTTT. This gives the protein CASGTLVSTDTQYF.

The J gene is TRBJ1-6, the V gene TRBV5-6, with TRBD1 matching 9 bases. V lost 4 bases, J lost 10 bases, and 15 bases stayed unmatched. The CDR3 contains 17 residues. Germline CDR1 SGHDT, CDR2 YYEEEE. The CDR3 sequence: CASSLQMGQGINSPLHF. In DNA, the CDR3 is TGTGCCAGCAGCCTACAGATGGGACAGGGAATAAACTCACCCCTCCACTTT.

This clone was seen only once. The chain couples TRBV18 to TRBJ1-1; 9 nucleotides align to TRBD1. The CDR3 sequence is 14 residues long. Germline V gene data show CDR1 as KGHSH and CDR2 as LQKENI. V was pared by 4 bases and J by 7 bases, with 7 bases of the junction left unmatched. CDR3 DNA: TGTGCCAGCTCACACAGGGGGCTCGAAGGTGAAGCTTTCTTT. Encoded protein: CASSHRGLEGEAFF. The full variable domain, with the rest looked up from reference TRBV18 and TRBJ1-1, is NAGVMQNPRHLVRRRGQEARLRCSPMKGHSHVYWYRQLPEEGLKFMVYLQKENIIDESGMPKERFSAEFPKEGPSILRIQQVVRGDSAAYFCASSHRGLEGEAFFGQGTRLTVV.

J is TRBJ2-2 and V is TRBV23-1; TRBD1 matches 7 bases. TRBV23-1 is an ORF, and what it does is uncertain. The length of the CDR3 is 18 residues. V lost 4 bases, J lost 2 bases, and 13 bases stayed unmatched. The CDR3 coding sequence is TGCGCCAGCAGTCCATTACCGGGACAGAAGACAAACACCGGGGAGCTGTTTTTT. Protein product: CASSPLPGQKTNTGELFF.

J is TRBJ1-6 and V is TRBV7-2, with D tentatively TRBD1 (5 bases). Germline V CDR1 and CDR2: SGHTA, FQGNSA. Deletions cut 5 bases from V and 13 bases from J, with 15 bases between. The CDR3 length is 13 residues. The CDR3 coding sequence is TGTGCCAGCAGCCCCGGAGGGACGCGGCCCCTCCACTTT. The encoded protein is CASSPGGTRPLHF.

The V gene is TRBV6-5, the J gene TRBJ2-2; possibly TRBD1 for D (6 bases). Germline values: CDR1 MNHEY, CDR2 SVGAGI. V was clipped by 6 bases and J by 9 bases, with 17 bases between them. The CDR3 length is 14 residues. DNA of the CDR3: TGTGCCAGCAGAGCCGGGACACAGGCCAGGGAGCTGTTTTTT. It yields the protein CASRAGTQARELFF.

The chain joins TRBV2 to TRBJ2-3; possibly TRBD2 for D (5 bases). The CDR3 sequence is 13 residues long. V was clipped by 6 bases and J by 0 bases, with 7 bases between them. The germline gives CDR1 SNHLY, CDR2 FYNNEI. The CDR3, as DNA: TGTGCCAGCAGCGGGGATAGCACAGATACGCAGTATTTT. It codes for CASSGDSTDTQYF.

The chain uses TRBV6-1 and TRBJ1-3, with 10 positions matching TRBD1. The CDR3 extends over 13 amino acids. V trimming: 8 bases; J trimming: 3 bases; junction bases outside the gene matches: 1. Germline CDR1 MNHNS, CDR2 SASEGT. The CDR3 DNA reads as TGTGCCAGCCGGACAGGGGGTGGAAACACCATATATTTT. It translates to CASRTGGGNTIYF.

This clone is a singleton in its sample. The genes are TRBV11-2 and TRBJ1-2; D call uncertain. The germline CDR1 and CDR2 sequences are SGHAT and FQNNGV. Trimming stripped 5 bases from V and 8 bases from J, with 12 bases between. The CDR3 totals 12 residues. The CDR3 DNA sequence: TGTGCCAGCAGCCCCGCCTCTCGGGGCTACACCTTC. Encoded protein: CASSPASRGYTF.

The chain is built from TRBV29-1 and TRBJ2-3; 11 nucleotides line up with TRBD2. The germline V gene has CDR1 SQVTM and CDR2 ANQGSEA. The CDR3 is 14 residues long. Trimming at V came to 4 bases and at J to 4 bases, leaving 4 bases not matched to a gene. The CDR3 is CSVGLAGIPDTQYF. As DNA, the CDR3 is TGCAGCGTTGGACTAGCGGGGATCCCAGATACGCAGTATTTT.